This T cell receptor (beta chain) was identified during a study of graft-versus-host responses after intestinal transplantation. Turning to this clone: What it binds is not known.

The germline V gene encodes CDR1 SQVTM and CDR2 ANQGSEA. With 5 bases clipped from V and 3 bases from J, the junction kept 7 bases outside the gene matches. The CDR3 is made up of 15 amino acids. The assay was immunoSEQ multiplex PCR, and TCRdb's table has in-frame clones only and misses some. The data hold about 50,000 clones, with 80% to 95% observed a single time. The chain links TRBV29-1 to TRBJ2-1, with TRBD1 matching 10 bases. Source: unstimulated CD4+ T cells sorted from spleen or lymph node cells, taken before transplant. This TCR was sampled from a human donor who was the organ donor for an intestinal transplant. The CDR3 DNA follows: TGCAGCGTTCCCCCGGGACAGGGGTACTACAATGAGCAGTTCTTC. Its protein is CSVPPGQGYYNEQFF.